Included here is one T cell receptor (beta chain) sequence, with context. Its antigen is not identified. The entry originates in a study of shared clonotypes between healthy human individuals. Study-wide background: Three plates were used per donor for CD4 naive, three for CD4 memory, two for CD8 naive and one for CD8 memory. General observations from the study: Several donors had roughly 5.2% of their naive CD4 clonotypes in common. Sampling involved blood alone; tissue repertoires likely differ.

V was shortened by 2 bases and J by 4 bases, with 12 bases between the two germline ends. The CDR3 covers 15 residues. Germline CDR1 reads PRHDT; CDR2 reads FYEKMQ (reference sequence). Researchers ran the assay at a deep level. Here immunoSEQ multiplex PCR was the method, and the copy in TCRdb shows in-frame clones only, minus some. The sample lists 150,000 to 200,000 clones, approximately 92% occurring once. The V and J genes are TRBV13 and TRBJ1-5; D gene ambiguous. Sequenced sample: naive CD4+ T cells sorted from blood. Subset indicated: CD45RA+ positively selected. This TCR derives from a woman aged 25 to 39 in good health. The CDR3 loop is CASSLMGGENQPQHF. DNA for the CDR3: TGTGCCAGCAGCTTAATGGGAGGTGAAAATCAGCCCCAGCATTTT.